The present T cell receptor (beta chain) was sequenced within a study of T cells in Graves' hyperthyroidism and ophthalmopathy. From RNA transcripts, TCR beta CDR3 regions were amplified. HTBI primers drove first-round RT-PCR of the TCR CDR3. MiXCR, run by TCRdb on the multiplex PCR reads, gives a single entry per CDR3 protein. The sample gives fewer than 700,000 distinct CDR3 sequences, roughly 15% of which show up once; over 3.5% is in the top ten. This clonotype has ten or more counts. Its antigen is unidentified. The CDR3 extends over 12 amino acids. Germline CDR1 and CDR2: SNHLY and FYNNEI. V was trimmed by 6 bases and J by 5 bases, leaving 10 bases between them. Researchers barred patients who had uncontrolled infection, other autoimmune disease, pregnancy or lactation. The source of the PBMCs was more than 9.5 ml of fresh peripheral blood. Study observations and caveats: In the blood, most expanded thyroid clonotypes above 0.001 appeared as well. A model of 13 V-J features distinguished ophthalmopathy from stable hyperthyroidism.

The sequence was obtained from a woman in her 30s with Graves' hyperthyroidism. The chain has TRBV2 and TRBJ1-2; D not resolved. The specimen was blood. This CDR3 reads CASRVVLYGYTF. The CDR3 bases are TGTGCCAGCAGGGTAGTACTGTATGGCTACACCTTC.